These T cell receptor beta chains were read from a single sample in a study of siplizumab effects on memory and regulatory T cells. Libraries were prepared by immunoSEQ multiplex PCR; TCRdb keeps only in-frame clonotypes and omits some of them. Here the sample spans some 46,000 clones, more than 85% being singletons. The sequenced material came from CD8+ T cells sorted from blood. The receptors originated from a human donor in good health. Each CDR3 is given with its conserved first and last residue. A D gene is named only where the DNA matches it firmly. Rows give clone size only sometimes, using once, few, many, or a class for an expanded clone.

TGCGCCAGCACCGGGACAGCCAGGTTGGAGACCCAGTACTTC,CASTGTARLETQYF,NA,TRBV10-1,TRBD1,TRBJ2-5
TGTGCCAGCAGCCGGATGGACAGTTCGATAAGCAATCAGCCCCAGCATTTT,CASSRMDSSISNQPQHF,once,TRBV28,NA,TRBJ1-5
TGTGCCAGCAGCCACCCCCTAGCGGGTACCTACGAGCAGTACTTC,CASSHPLAGTYEQYF,NA,TRBV5-4,TRBD2,TRBJ2-7
TGCAGCGTTGTGGACAGCTACGAGCAGTACTTC,CSVVDSYEQYF,NA,TRBV29-1,NA,TRBJ2-7
TGTGCCAGCAGACTGGGGGAGGCTTTCGACGAGCAGTACTTC,CASRLGEAFDEQYF,once,TRBV27,NA,TRBJ2-7
TGTGCCAGTAGTCGACTGCTAGAGGCGGGGAATTATGAGCAGTTCTTC,CASSRLLEAGNYEQFF,NA,TRBV19,NA,TRBJ2-1
TGTGCCAGCAGCTTACGGAGCTTACGGGAACGGTCCTACAATGAGCAGTTCTTC,CASSLRSLRERSYNEQFF,NA,TRBV7-3,NA,TRBJ2-1
TGTGCCAGCAGCGTAGAAGGAAAACAATACAATGAGCAGTTCTTC,CASSVEGKQYNEQFF,NA,TRBV9,NA,TRBJ2-1
TGTGCCAGCAGTTACTGGCAGTACGACGAGCAGTACTTC,CASSYWQYDEQYF,NA,TRBV6-5,NA,TRBJ2-7
TGCGCCAGCAGCTGGGGGGAGGTCCGCGATGAGCAGTTCTTC,CASSWGEVRDEQFF,NA,TRBV5-1,NA,TRBJ2-1
TGCGCCAGCAGCCAACCCCGACGGGAGAATCAGCCCCAGCATTTT,CASSQPRRENQPQHF,NA,TRBV4-1,NA,TRBJ1-5
TGCGCCAGCAGCCAACCGGGACACCCCTCCTACGAGCAGTACTTC,CASSQPGHPSYEQYF,NA,TRBV4-1,NA,TRBJ2-7
TGTGCCAGCAGTTTTCTAGCGAGCTGGGAGACCCAGTACTTC,CASSFLASWETQYF,NA,TRBV28,NA,TRBJ2-5
TGTGCCAGCAGACGACGGACAGCGGGATCCAGAGAGACCCAGTACTTC,CASRRRTAGSRETQYF,NA,TRBV28,NA,TRBJ2-5
TGTGCCAGCAGCGATGGGGGGCTCCAAGAGACCCAGTACTTC,CASSDGGLQETQYF,NA,TRBV9,NA,TRBJ2-5
TGTGCCAGCAGCTTTTACAGGGGGTGGGAGCAGTACTTC,CASSFYRGWEQYF,NA,TRBV5-4,TRBD1,TRBJ2-7
TGTGCCAGTAGTCAAGGGGCTTATATCTACGAGCAGTACTTC,CASSQGAYIYEQYF,NA,TRBV19,NA,TRBJ2-7
TGTGCCAGCATGGGGTCCAACTACGAGCAGTACTTC,CASMGSNYEQYF,NA,TRBV13,NA,TRBJ2-7
TGTGCCAGCGGGGGAGGGCTCCCAGATACGCAGTATTTT,CASGGGLPDTQYF,NA,TRBV27,TRBD2,TRBJ2-3
TGTGCCAGCAGCCTCGCGGAGGGACTTGGGGTCACAGATACGCAGTATTTT,CASSLAEGLGVTDTQYF,NA,TRBV11-2,NA,TRBJ2-3
TGTGCCAGTAGTATAGGGGTCAGCTACTACAATGAGCAGTTCTTC,CASSIGVSYYNEQFF,NA,TRBV19,NA,TRBJ2-1
TGTGCCAGCAGCTTAGAGGCAGGCCTTGAAGCTTTCTTT,CASSLEAGLEAFF,NA,TRBV7-8,NA,TRBJ1-1
TGTGCCAGCAGCTACGCCGGGACAGGGCTTAATCAGCCCCAGCATTTT,CASSYAGTGLNQPQHF,NA,TRBV7-8,TRBD1,TRBJ1-5
TGTGCCAGCAGCACGGGACTAGCGGGAGTAAGTTTGGATGAGCAGTTCTTC,CASSTGLAGVSLDEQFF,NA,TRBV28,TRBD2,TRBJ2-1
TGTGCCAGCAGCTCGATAAGAATTGGACGTGGTGAAAAACTGTTTTTT,CASSSIRIGRGEKLFF,NA,TRBV7-8,NA,TRBJ1-4
TGTGCCAGCAGTGAGTCTTCGGCCACTCAAGAGACCCAGTACTTC,CASSESSATQETQYF,NA,TRBV2,NA,TRBJ2-5
TGTGCCAGCAGCCCTAGCGCGTACCCCTCCTACGAGCAGTACTTC,CASSPSAYPSYEQYF,NA,TRBV11-2,NA,TRBJ2-7
TGTGCCAGCAGCTACCGGGACAGACAAGAGACCCAGTACTTC,CASSYRDRQETQYF,NA,TRBV6-5,TRBD1,TRBJ2-5
TGTGCCAGCAGCGGGACAGGGGAATCCACAGATACGCAGTATTTT,CASSGTGESTDTQYF,NA,TRBV2,TRBD1,TRBJ2-3
TGTGCCAGCAGCCGTACTAATTCACCCCTCCACTTT,CASSRTNSPLHF,once,TRBV7-8,NA,TRBJ1-6
TGTGCCAGCAGCCCTGGGGGCCTGAATGAAAAACTGTTTTTT,CASSPGGLNEKLFF,NA,TRBV9,NA,TRBJ1-4
TGTGCCAGCAGCTTAGAACTGGAGGAGGATGGCTACACCTTC,CASSLELEEDGYTF,NA,TRBV7-9,NA,TRBJ1-2
TGTGCCAGCAGTGGACTAACCTACAATGAGCAGTTCTTC,CASSGLTYNEQFF,NA,TRBV6-5,NA,TRBJ2-1
TGTGCCAGCAGCCAAAGTAACCGGGACAGCCTTTTAGCAACTAATGAAAAACTGTTTTTT,CASSQSNRDSLLATNEKLFF,NA,TRBV4-2,TRBD1,TRBJ1-4
TGTGCCAGCGCATTACTCGCAGGACAGTACGAGCAGTACTTC,CASALLAGQYEQYF,once,TRBV27,NA,TRBJ2-7
TGTGCCAGCAGGGGAGGGACTTCTAGACCCTACGAGCAGTACTTC,CASRGGTSRPYEQYF,NA,TRBV11-2,TRBD2,TRBJ2-7
TGTGCCAGCATATTATCCCAATCGGGCGGAAACACCATATATTTT,CASILSQSGGNTIYF,once,TRBV13,NA,TRBJ1-3
TGTGCCAGCAGCGTAGAGTCGGGCAGCTCCTACGAGCAGTACTTC,CASSVESGSSYEQYF,NA,TRBV9,NA,TRBJ2-7
TGTGCCAGCAGTGTCGTGCGGAGGGGGCAGCCCCAGCATTTT,CASSVVRRGQPQHF,once,TRBV28,NA,TRBJ1-5
TGTGCCACCAGCAGAGTGGAGGACGAGCAGTACTTC,CATSRVEDEQYF,once,TRBV15,NA,TRBJ2-7
TGTGCCAGCAGTTTATCGCATCCGGGAGAACGAGCTTTCTTT,CASSLSHPGERAFF,NA,TRBV27,NA,TRBJ1-1
TGTGCCAGCAGCCCCTCGCAGCGGGAGTTTAGCACAGATACGCAGTATTTT,CASSPSQREFSTDTQYF,NA,TRBV7-9,TRBD2,TRBJ2-3
TGTGCCAGCAGTGAGCTAACTAGTCGGGCAGATACGCAGTATTTT,CASSELTSRADTQYF,NA,TRBV2,NA,TRBJ2-3
TGTGCCAGCAGTTTACTGGGTGGCAGCTACGAGCAGTACTTC,CASSLLGGSYEQYF,once,TRBV27,NA,TRBJ2-7
TGTGCCAGCGGCAGGGGTTCCCACACTGAAGCTTTCTTT,CASGRGSHTEAFF,NA,TRBV27,NA,TRBJ1-1
TGTGCCAGCAGTACGGCGGGAAAGGAGGGCGAGCAGTACTTC,CASSTAGKEGEQYF,NA,TRBV27,NA,TRBJ2-7
TGTGCCAGCAGCTCACTCAGGACAGGGTGGGAAGAGACCCAGTACTTC,CASSSLRTGWEETQYF,NA,TRBV7-6,TRBD1,TRBJ2-5
TGTGCCAGCTCTCGAGGGTACAATGAGCAGTTCTTC,CASSRGYNEQFF,NA,TRBV5-4,NA,TRBJ2-1
TGTGCCAGCAGCTCCAACCAGCCTCCCCCAGATACGCAGTATTTT,CASSSNQPPPDTQYF,NA,TRBV14,NA,TRBJ2-3
TGTGCCAGCAGCGCGGACGGAAACACCATATATTTT,CASSADGNTIYF,NA,TRBV5-6,NA,TRBJ1-3
TGCAGCGTCGGCGGGACTAGCGGAGAAGAGACCCAGTACTTC,CSVGGTSGEETQYF,NA,TRBV29-1,TRBD2,TRBJ2-5
TGCGCCAGCAAGGGCAGACAATGGGCATATAGCAATCAGCCCCAGCATTTT,CASKGRQWAYSNQPQHF,NA,TRBV10-1,NA,TRBJ1-5
TGTGCCAGCACCATCTCCGGGGGAGTTAACTATGGCTACACCTTC,CASTISGGVNYGYTF,NA,TRBV28,NA,TRBJ1-2